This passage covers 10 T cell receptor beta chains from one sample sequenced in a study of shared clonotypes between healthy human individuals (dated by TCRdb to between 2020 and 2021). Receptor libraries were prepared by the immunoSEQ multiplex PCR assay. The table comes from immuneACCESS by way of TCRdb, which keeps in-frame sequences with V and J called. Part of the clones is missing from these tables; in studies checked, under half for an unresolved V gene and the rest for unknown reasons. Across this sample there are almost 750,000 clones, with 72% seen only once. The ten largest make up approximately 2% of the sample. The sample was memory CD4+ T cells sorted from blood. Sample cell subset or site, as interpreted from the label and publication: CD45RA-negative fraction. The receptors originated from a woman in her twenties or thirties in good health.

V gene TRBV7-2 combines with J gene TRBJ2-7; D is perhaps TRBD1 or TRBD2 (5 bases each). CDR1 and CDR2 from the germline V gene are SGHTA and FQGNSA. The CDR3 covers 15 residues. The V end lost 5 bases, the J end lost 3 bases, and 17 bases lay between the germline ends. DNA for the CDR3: TGTGCCAGCAGCCACGGGACCCAAAGCATCTACGAGCAGTACTTC. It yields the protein CASSHGTQSIYEQYF.

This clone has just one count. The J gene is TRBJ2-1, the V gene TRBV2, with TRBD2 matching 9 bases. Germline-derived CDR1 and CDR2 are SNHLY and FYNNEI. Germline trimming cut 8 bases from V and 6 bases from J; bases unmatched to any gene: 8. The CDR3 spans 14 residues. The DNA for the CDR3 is TGTGCCAGCGGGCGTCTAGCGGGAATCAATGAGCAGTTCTTC. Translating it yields CASGRLAGINEQFF.

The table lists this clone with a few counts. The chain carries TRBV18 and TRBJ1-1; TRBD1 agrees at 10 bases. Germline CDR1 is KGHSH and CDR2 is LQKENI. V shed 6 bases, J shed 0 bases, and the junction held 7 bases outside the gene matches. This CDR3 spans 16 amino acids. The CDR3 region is CASSQGQGRVNTEAFF. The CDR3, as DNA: TGTGCCAGCTCCCAGGGACAGGGGCGGGTGAACACTGAAGCTTTCTTT.

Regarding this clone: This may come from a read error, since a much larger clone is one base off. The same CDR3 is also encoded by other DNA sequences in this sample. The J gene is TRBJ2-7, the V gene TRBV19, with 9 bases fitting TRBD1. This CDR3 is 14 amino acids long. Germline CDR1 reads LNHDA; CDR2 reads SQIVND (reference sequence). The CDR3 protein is CASSTRDRDYEQYF. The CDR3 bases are TGCGCCAGTAGTACCCGGGACAGGGATTACGAGCAGTACTTC.

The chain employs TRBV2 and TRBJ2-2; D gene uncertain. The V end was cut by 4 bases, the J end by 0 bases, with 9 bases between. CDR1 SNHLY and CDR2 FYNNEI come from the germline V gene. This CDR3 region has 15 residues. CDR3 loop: CASSVSFPNTGELFF. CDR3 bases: TGTGCCAGCAGTGTTAGCTTCCCGAACACCGGGGAGCTGTTTTTT.

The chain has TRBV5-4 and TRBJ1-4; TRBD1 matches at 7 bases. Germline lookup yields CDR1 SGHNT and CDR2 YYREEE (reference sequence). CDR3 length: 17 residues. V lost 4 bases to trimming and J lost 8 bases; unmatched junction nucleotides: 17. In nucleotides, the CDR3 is TGTGCCAGCAGCGATAGACAGGGTAATAAGATACCGGAAAAACTGTTTTTT. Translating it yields CASSDRQGNKIPEKLFF. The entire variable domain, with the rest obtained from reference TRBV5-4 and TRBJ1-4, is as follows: ETGVTQSPTHLIKTRGQQVTLRCSSQSGHNTVSWYQQALGQGPQFIFQYYREEENGRGNFPPRFSGLQFPNYSSELNVNALELDDSALYLCASSDRQGNKIPEKLFFGSGTQLSVL.

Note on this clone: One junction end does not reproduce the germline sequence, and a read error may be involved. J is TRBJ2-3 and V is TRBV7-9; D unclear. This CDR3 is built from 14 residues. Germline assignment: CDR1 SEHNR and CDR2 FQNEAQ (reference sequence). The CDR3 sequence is CAIEEVESTDTQYF. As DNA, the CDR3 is TGCGCTATTGAAGAGGTAGAGTCCACAGATACGCAGTATTTT.

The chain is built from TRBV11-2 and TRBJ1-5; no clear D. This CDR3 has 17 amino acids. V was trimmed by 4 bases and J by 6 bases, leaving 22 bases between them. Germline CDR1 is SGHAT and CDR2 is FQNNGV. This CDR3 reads CASSSTDIGGWSQPQHF. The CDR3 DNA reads TGTGCCAGCAGCTCTACCGACATCGGCGGATGGAGTCAGCCCCAGCATTTT.

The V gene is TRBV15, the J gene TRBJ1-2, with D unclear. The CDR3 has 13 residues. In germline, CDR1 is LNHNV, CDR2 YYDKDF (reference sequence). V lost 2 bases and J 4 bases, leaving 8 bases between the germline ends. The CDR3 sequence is CATSRQEIYGYTF. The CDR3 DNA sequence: TGTGCCACCAGCAGACAGGAGATCTATGGCTACACCTTC. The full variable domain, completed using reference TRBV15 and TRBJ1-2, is DAMVIQNPRYQVTQFGKPVTLSCSQTLNHNVMYWYQQKSSQAPKLLFHYYDKDFNNEADTPDNFQSRRPNTSFCFLDIRSPGLGDTAMYLCATSRQEIYGYTFGSGTRLTVV.

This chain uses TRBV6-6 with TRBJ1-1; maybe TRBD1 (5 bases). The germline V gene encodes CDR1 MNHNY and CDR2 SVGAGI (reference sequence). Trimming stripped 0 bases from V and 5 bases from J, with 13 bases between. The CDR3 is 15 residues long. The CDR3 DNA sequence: TGTGCCAGCAGTTACTCGAGGAGCTGGGGGACTGAAGCTTTCTTT. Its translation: CASSYSRSWGTEAFF.